This T cell receptor (beta chain) was captured by sequencing in a study of blood T cell repertoires in COVID-19. The repertoire was sequenced with immunoSEQ multiplex PCR; TCRdb's copy has only in-frame clones and lacks some. The sample records approximately 75,000 clones, 83% being singletons. Looked up from germline, CDR1 is SGHVS and CDR2 is FQNEAQ. V lost 2 bases, J lost 4 bases, and 8 bases lay in between. The CDR3 is 14 residues long. The sequence derives from a woman older than 75 with acute or convalescent COVID-19. Sequencing was carried out using peripheral blood. The J gene is TRBJ2-2, the V gene TRBV7-8; perhaps TRBD1 as D (5 bases). CDR3: CASSLQQATGELFF. The CDR3 DNA is TGTGCCAGCAGCTTACAACAGGCCACCGGGGAGCTGTTTTTT.